This TCR beta chain was profiled in a study of T cell repertoires in cytomegalovirus infection. Study in general: From public TCR beta signatures came an indication of both CMV infection and matching HLA type.

This clonotype was seen many times. Its cognate antigen is unknown. From the reads, TCRdb called clonotypes with MiXCR, one entry per CDR3 protein. The sample includes 100,000 to 150,000 distinct CDR3 sequences, approximately 24% of them seen just once. V lost 4 bases, J lost 5 bases, and 15 bases lay in between. Germline-derived CDR1 and CDR2 are SGHVS and FNYEAQ. The CDR3 loop spans 14 amino acids. The sample consisted of PBMCs, sequenced either directly or after in vitro stimulation (not recorded which). V usage is TRBV7-6 and J usage is TRBJ2-7, with D possibly matching TRBD1 (6 bases). The TCR was taken from a human donor in good health (CMV status not recorded). Some clones in this sample may be carry-over from other donors' samples. This chain's CDR3 is CASSSTQGLNEQYF. For the CDR3, the DNA is TGTGCCAGCAGCTCAACTCAGGGGCTCAACGAGCAGTACTTC.